Below are 22 T cell receptor beta chains sequenced from a single sample in a study of tumor-infiltrating lymphocytes in primary liver carcinoma. RNA isolated from unsorted whole blood supplied the blood RNA, with germline DNA also extracted. TCR beta cDNA was made from approximately 540 ng total RNA with a constant-region primer. ARM-PCR, slightly modified, supplied the TCR beta libraries through three nested multiplex PCR rounds. Both of the initial two PCR rounds ran for approximately 11 cycles and employed TRBV1-TRBV30 forward primers alongside a C-beta reverse primer. Each CDR3 protein is one row after TCRdb ran MiXCR on the multiplex PCR reads. Here the sample spans approximately 310,000 distinct CDR3 sequences, 60% to 80% being singletons. Sequenced sample: peripheral blood. The receptors derive from a man aged 35-49 years with primary liver carcinoma and hepatitis B virus infection.

The rearrangement uses TRBV10-3 and TRBJ1-1; D is ambiguous. This CDR3 comprises 14 residues. The V end lost 8 bases, the J end lost 5 bases, and 18 bases lay between the germline ends. Germline-derived CDR1 and CDR2 are ENHRY and SYGVKD. The CDR3 bases are TGTGCCATCCGTGCCGAGCCCCCACGGACTGAAGCTTTCTTT. Protein sequence: CAIRAEPPRTEAFF.

V usage is TRBV29-1 and J usage is TRBJ1-1, with D possibly being TRBD1 (6 bases). The germline V gene encodes CDR1 SQVTM and CDR2 ANQGSEA. Deletions cut 4 bases from V and 0 bases from J, with 12 bases between. CDR3 length: 14 residues. The CDR3 sequence is CSVGVGGLNTEAFF. The CDR3 nucleotides are TGCAGCGTTGGGGTAGGGGGGCTGAACACTGAAGCTTTCTTT. Variable domain in full (rest from reference TRBV29-1 and TRBJ1-1): SAVISQKPSRDICQRGTSLTIQCQVDSQVTMMFWYRQQPGQSLTLIATANQGSEATYESGFVIDKFPISRPNLTFSTLTVSNMSPEDSSIYLCSVGVGGLNTEAFFGQGTRLTVV.

Turning to this clonotype: Just one base apart from a much larger clone, this may be a read error. The chain joins TRBV6-2 or TRBV6-3 to TRBJ2-1; TRBD2 is a possible D gene (6 bases). The CDR3 totals 15 residues. Germline CDR1 reads MNHEY; CDR2 reads SVGEGT. The chain's CDR3 is CASSAIGTFYNEHFF. CDR3 sequence (DNA): TGTGCCAGCAGTGCCATAGGGACTTTCTACAATGAGCACTTCTTC.

The gene calls are TRBV11-1 and TRBJ2-1; D possibly uses TRBD1 or TRBD2 (6 bases each). The CDR3 runs 16 residues. V lost 3 bases, J lost 6 bases, and 18 bases lay in between. Germline lookup yields CDR1 SGHAT and CDR2 FQDESV (reference sequence). As DNA, the CDR3 is TGTGCCAGCAGCTTTTTGCGGGACAACTACTGCAATGAGCAGTTCTTC. Protein product: CASSFLRDNYCNEQFF.

Concerning this clonotype itself: Relative to the germline gene, one junction end is altered; a read error may explain this. The gene calls are TRBV7-9 and TRBJ2-7; no reliable D call. Germline V gene sequence: CDR1 SEHNR, CDR2 FQNEAQ (reference sequence). The CDR3 runs to 13 residues. The CDR3 is CASSLGTSYEQCF. In DNA, the CDR3 is TGTGCCAGCAGCTTGGGAACCTCCTACGAGCAGTGCTTC.

This clonotype was seen a handful of times. This chain uses TRBV12-3 or TRBV12-4 with TRBJ1-1; 7 bases map to TRBD1. The CDR3 sequence is 15 residues long. The junction had 8 bases not matched to a gene; V was cut back by 6 bases and J by 1 base. The CDR3: CASSPAAGGNTEAFF. The CDR3 region has the DNA TGTGCCAGCAGCCCCGCCGCAGGGGGGAACACTGAAGCTTTCTTT.

On this clonotype itself: It is likely a read error, because the conserved phenylalanine at the end of the CDR3 is missing. V is TRBV4-3 and J is TRBJ1-1, with 9 bases identical to TRBD1. The CDR3 length is 16 residues. Germline-derived CDR1 and CDR2 are LGHNA and YSLEER. V lost 4 bases and J lost 3; bases outside the gene matches: 9. The CDR3 region has the DNA TGCGCCAGCAGCCTAGATGGGGACAGGGTACACACTGAAGCTTTCTAT. Residues: CASSLDGDRVHTEAFY.

The gene calls are TRBV6-2 or TRBV6-3 and TRBJ2-3; 13 bases match TRBD2. There are 19 residues in the CDR3. With V trimmed by 9 bases and J by 5 bases, 20 bases remained unmatched. Germline CDR1 is MNHEY and CDR2 is SVGEGT. This chain's CDR3 is CASSHQFCTSGRAVDTQYF. CDR3 bases: TGTGCCAGTAGCCACCAATTCTGTACTAGCGGGAGGGCCGTAGATACGCAGTATTTT.

This clonotype appeared a single time. The chain carries TRBV6-5 and TRBJ2-1, with D possibly being TRBD1 or TRBD2 (6 bases each). Trimming took 2 bases from V and 5 from J, leaving 19 bases between them. The CDR3 spans 17 residues. Per the germline V gene, CDR1 is MNHEY and CDR2 is SVGAGI. The CDR3 DNA is TGTGCCAGCAGTTACCCCCCACGGACGGGGGCAGACAATGAGCAGTTCTTC. It encodes CASSYPPRTGADNEQFF.

This chain joins TRBV5-1 and TRBJ1-1, with TRBD1 matching 7 bases. Germline CDR1 and CDR2: SGHRS and YFSETQ. CDR3 length equals 16 residues. Trimming at V came to 4 bases and at J to 6 bases, leaving 15 bases not matched to a gene. In DNA form, the CDR3 reads TGCGCCAGCAGCGAAAGCGACGGGACAGTACTTTCTGAAGCTTTCTTT. It specifies CASSESDGTVLSEAFF.

The chain has TRBV10-3 and TRBJ2-7; a possible D gene is TRBD2 (5 bases). The germline V gene has CDR1 ENHRY and CDR2 SYGVKD. V was cut by 5 bases and J by 4 bases, with 15 bases left in between. The CDR3 is 14 amino acids. In DNA, the CDR3 is TGTGCCATCAGTAAACGGGGATCTAATTACGAGCAGTACTTC. Protein: CAISKRGSNYEQYF.

This chain links TRBV6-1 with TRBJ1-2; D not resolved. Trimming took off 5 bases at V and 2 bases at J, with 6 bases between the two ends. The CDR3 is 12 amino acids. CDR1 MNHNS and CDR2 SASEGT come from the germline V gene. CDR3 nucleotides: TGTGCCAGCAGTCCAAACAACTATGGCTACACCTTC. This sequence encodes CASSPNNYGYTF.

Only one count was recorded for this clonotype. A read error may be the cause here, since a much bigger clone is one base away. V and J are TRBV6-5 and TRBJ1-1, with TRBD1 matching over 8 bases. CDR1 is MNHEY and CDR2 is SVGAGI in the germline V gene. CDR3 length: 14 residues. The CDR3 nucleotides are TGTGCCTGCAGTAGGGCCTTTCCACAGGGGGTAGCTTTCTTT. It is translated as CACSRAFPQGVAFF.

The V gene is TRBV5-5, the J gene TRBJ2-7, with D perhaps assigned TRBD1 or TRBD2 (6 bases each). CDR1 is SGHKS and CDR2 is YYEKEE in the germline V gene (reference sequence). The CDR3 extends over 16 amino acids. V lost 1 base and J 7 bases, leaving 21 bases between the germline ends. The CDR3 protein is CASSLIPGATFGEQYF. The DNA for the CDR3 is TGTGCCAGCAGCTTGATTCCGGGGGCGACATTTGGAGAGCAGTACTTC.

Of note for this clonotype: Because it lacks the conserved phenylalanine or tryptophan at the end, this CDR3 is likely a read error. The J gene is TRBJ2-1, the V gene TRBV6-6; 7 nucleotides match TRBD2. There are 13 residues in the CDR3. Germline CDR1 and CDR2: MNHNY and SVGAGI (reference sequence). The CDR3 region has the DNA TGTGTCAGCAGACTTCCGGGGCGGGAGAAGCAGTTCTTA. Translation gives CVSRLPGREKQFL.

The chain carries TRBV11-2 and TRBJ2-5; 14 nucleotides line up with TRBD2. This CDR3 spans 15 amino acids. V dropped 3 bases and J dropped 7; count of bases not matched to a gene: 4. Germline CDR1 reads SGHAT; CDR2 reads FQNNGV. CDR3 protein: CASSFLTSGRVTQYF. The CDR3 bases are TGTGCCAGCAGCTTTCTGACTAGCGGGAGGGTGACCCAGTACTTC.

This clonotype was seen a handful of times. This sequence joins TRBV5-1 and TRBJ1-6; the D is unclear. The CDR3 has 13 amino acids. Trimming shortened V by 5 bases and J by 7 bases, and 10 bases separated the two germline ends. CDR1 and CDR2 from the germline V gene are SGHRS and YFSETQ. The CDR3 nucleotides read TGCGCCAGCAGAGAGGTTCCAAATTCACCCCTCCACTTT. It translates to CASREVPNSPLHF.

Turning to this clonotype: With a much larger clone just one base away, this may be a read error. The chain has TRBV11-2 and TRBJ2-7, with TRBD1 matching over 9 bases. The CDR3 has 13 residues. Germline V gives CDR1 SGHAT, CDR2 FQNNGV. In nucleotides, the CDR3 is TGTGCCAGCTCGGGGACAGGGAAACACGACCAGTACTTC. It codes for CASSGTGKHDQYF.

Comment on this clonotype: A much larger clone sits a single nucleotide away, making a read error possible. Since the CDR3 does not end with the conserved phenylalanine or tryptophan, this likely comes from a read error. The V and J genes are TRBV12-3 or TRBV12-4 and TRBJ2-1; 10 bases are a match to TRBD2. V trimming: 5 bases; J trimming: 10 bases; junction bases outside the gene matches: 14. The length of the CDR3 is 16 residues. CDR3 in DNA: TGTGCCAGCAGTACCGGACTAGCGGTGATACCTGACGAGCAGTTCCTC. It encodes CASSTGLAVIPDEQFL.

In regard to this clonotype: A much larger clone sits a single nucleotide away, making a read error possible. The V and J genes are TRBV2 and TRBJ1-2; 8 bases are a match to TRBD1. Germline assignment: CDR1 SNHLY and CDR2 FYNNEI. CDR3 size: 13 residues. V lost 4 bases and J lost 2; bases outside the gene matches: 0. The CDR3 coding sequence is TGTGCCAGCAGTGGGACAGGGAACTATGGCTACACCTTC. It is translated as CASSGTGNYGYTF.

With respect to this clonotype: Given a much more abundant clone one base away, this may be a read error. The V gene is TRBV14, the J gene TRBJ2-3; D possibly corresponds to TRBD1 (6 bases). V lost 3 bases to trimming and J lost 3 bases, with 13 bases between them. Per germline, CDR1 SGHDN and CDR2 FVKESK. The CDR3 spans 15 residues. This chain's CDR3 is CASSHRTVMTDTQYF. The CDR3 DNA reads TGTGCCAGCAGCCATCGGACAGTGATGACAGATACGCAGTATTTT. Drawing the rest from reference TRBV14 and TRBJ2-3, the complete variable domain is EAGVTQFPSHSVIEKGQTVTLRCDPISGHDNLYWYRRVMGKEIKFLLHFVKESKQDESGMPNNRFLAERTGGTYSTLKVQPAELEDSGVYFCASSHRTVMTDTQYFGPGTRLTVL.

This clonotype was picked up many times. This chain links TRBV29-1 with TRBJ2-7; D is unresolved. Germline-derived CDR1 and CDR2 are SQVTM and ANQGSEA. The CDR3 runs 11 residues. V dropped 4 bases and J dropped 7 bases, with 11 bases sitting between them. CDR3 loop: CSVGRSGEQYF. The CDR3 DNA is TGCAGCGTTGGACGGTCCGGTGAGCAGTACTTC.